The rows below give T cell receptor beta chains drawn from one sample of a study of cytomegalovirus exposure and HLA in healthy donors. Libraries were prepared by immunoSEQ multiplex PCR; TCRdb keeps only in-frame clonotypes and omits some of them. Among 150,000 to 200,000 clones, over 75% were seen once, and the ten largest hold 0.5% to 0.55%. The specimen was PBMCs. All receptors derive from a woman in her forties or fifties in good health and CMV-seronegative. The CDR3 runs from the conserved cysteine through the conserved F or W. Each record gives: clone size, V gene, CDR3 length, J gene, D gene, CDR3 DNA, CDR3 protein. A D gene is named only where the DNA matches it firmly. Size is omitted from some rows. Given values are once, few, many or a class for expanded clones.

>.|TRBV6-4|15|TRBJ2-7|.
TGTGCCAGCAGTGACCCGGGACTGGGGTTGTACGAGCAGTACTTC
CASSDPGLGLYEQYF
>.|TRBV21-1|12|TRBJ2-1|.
TGTGCCAGCAGCTTCCGACTAGAGAGGGGGTTCTTC
CASSFRLERGFF
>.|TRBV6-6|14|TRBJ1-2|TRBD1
TGTGCCAGCAGTCAGGACAGGGAGAACTATGGCTACACCTTC
CASSQDRENYGYTF
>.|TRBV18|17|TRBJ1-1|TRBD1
TGTGCCAGCTCACTCAACTATGGCGGACAGGGGAACACTGAAGCTTTCTTT
CASSLNYGGQGNTEAFF
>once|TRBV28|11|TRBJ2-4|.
TGTGCCATCGGGGGAGGGGGCATTCAGTACTTC
CAIGGGGIQYF
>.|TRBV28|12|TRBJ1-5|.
TGTGCCAGCAGTGCCAGGGTTCAGCCCCAGCATTTT
CASSARVQPQHF
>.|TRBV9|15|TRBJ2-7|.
TGTGCCAGCAGCGCTGGGGGGAACCCCATGTACGAGCAGTACTTC
CASSAGGNPMYEQYF
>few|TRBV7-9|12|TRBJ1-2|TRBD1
TGTGCCAGCAGCCGGGACAGCTATGGCTACACCTTC
CASSRDSYGYTF
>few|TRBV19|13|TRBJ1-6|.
TGTGCCAGTAGTATCGGGGTCTATTCACCCCTCCACTTT
CASSIGVYSPLHF
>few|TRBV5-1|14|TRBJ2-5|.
TGCGCCAGCAGCACCGGGACATCACAAGAGACCCAGTACTTC
CASSTGTSQETQYF
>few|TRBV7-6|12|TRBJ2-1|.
TGTGCCAGCAGCCCTGTACGGGATGAGCAGTTCTTC
CASSPVRDEQFF
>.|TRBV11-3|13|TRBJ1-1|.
TGTGCCAGCAGCTCGCGGGGGGGGGCTGAAGCTTTCTTT
CASSSRGGAEAFF
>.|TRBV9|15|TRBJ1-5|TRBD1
TGTGCCAGCAGCGGACCGGGACAGATAAATCAGCCCCAGCATTTT
CASSGPGQINQPQHF
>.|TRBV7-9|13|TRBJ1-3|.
TGTGCCAGCAGCCCTCTTTCTGGAAACACCATATATTTT
CASSPLSGNTIYF